Shown below are 5 T cell receptor beta chains from a single sample sequenced in a study of human T cells and chemical hapten exposure. TCRdb recomputed calls from the RACE reads with MiXCR, one row per CDR3 protein. The data show tens of thousands of distinct CDR3 sequences, roughly 13% seen once. Sample time point: patch test 3, about 24 weeks after DPC sensitization. Indicated treatment: therapeutic diphenylcyclopropenone sensitization with weekly scalp DPC. It was unfractionated whole blood from which total RNA was extracted. The sample consisted of whole blood, taken in connection with sensitization to the hapten diphenylcyclopropenone (DPC). The receptor set was obtained from a woman aged 40-49 years with alopecia areata. Some clones in this sample may be carry-over from other donors' samples.

This clonotype appeared many times. The V and J genes are TRBV11-2 and TRBJ2-1, with 9 bases lining up with TRBD2. Germline V gene lookup returns CDR1 SGHAT and CDR2 FQNNGV. Trimming removed 0 bases from V and 0 bases from J; junction bases left unmatched: 3. The CDR3 extends over 17 amino acids. CDR3 protein: CASSLDVSGSSYNEQFF. DNA for the CDR3: TGTGCCAGCAGCTTAGATGTTAGCGGGAGCTCCTACAATGAGCAGTTCTTC.

The chain carries TRBV29-1 and TRBJ1-2; 8 bases fit TRBD1. J gave up 4 bases and V 0 bases, and 7 bases lay outside the gene matches. The CDR3 spans 15 residues. Per the germline V gene, CDR1 is SQVTM and CDR2 is ANQGSEA. The CDR3 DNA follows: TGCAGCGTTGAAGATTATGGGACAGGATCCTATGGCTACACCTTC. It encodes CSVEDYGTGSYGYTF.

A few counts support this clonotype. The V call is TRBV11-2, the J call TRBJ2-3; TRBD2 matches 8 bases. Germline V gene data show CDR1 as SGHAT and CDR2 as FQNNGV. The CDR3 totals 15 residues. J lost 5 bases, V lost 4 bases, and 8 bases had no gene match. CDR3 bases: TGTGCCAGCAGCTCGCGGGGGGCCGAATTAGATACGCAGTATTTT. Protein product: CASSSRGAELDTQYF.

This clonotype was counted many times. V and J are TRBV12-3 or TRBV12-4 and TRBJ2-1, with TRBD2 identical over 8 bases. The CDR3 runs to 14 residues. The junction had 4 bases not matched to a gene; V was cut back by 1 base and J by 8 bases. The CDR3: CASSLEAGAYEQFF. The CDR3 DNA reads TGTGCCAGCAGTTTAGAAGCGGGAGCGTATGAGCAGTTCTTC.

This clonotype was counted at least ten times. This sequence joins TRBV12-5 and TRBJ1-5; D call uncertain. V lost 2 bases, J lost 0 bases, and 20 bases lay in between. The CDR3 contains 19 residues. CDR1 and CDR2 (germline): LGHNT, FRNRAP. Here the CDR3 DNA reads TGTGCTAGTGGTTTGTTCATAGATTTCAGTGAATTTAGCAATCAGCCCCAGCATTTT. This codes for CASGLFIDFSEFSNQPQHF.